This entry features one T cell receptor (beta chain) sequence. Its matching antigen is unknown. Sequencing of each sample assayed some 9.2 x 10^4 TCR templates. Only in-frame clones appear in the TCRdb table, and some are missing; sequencing was by immunoSEQ multiplex PCR. This sample has around 77,000 clones, with about 90% found just once. This record belongs to a study of siplizumab effects on memory and regulatory T cells. Findings and caveats of the study: Alloreactive sequences tracing back to unstimulated CD4+ memory cells were significantly reduced by siplizumab. Suppressive function of proliferating Tregs from siplizumab cultures was not confirmed.

The CDR3 totals 14 residues. Germline CDR1 GTSNPN, CDR2 SVGIG (reference sequence). The germline V and J ends were trimmed by 0 bases and 2 bases, with 11 bases remaining between them. The rearrangement links TRBV30 to TRBJ2-7; D is uncertain. This clonotype was sampled from a human donor in good health. The sequenced sample was CD8+ T cells sorted from blood. Here the CDR3 DNA reads TGTGCCTGGAGTGTAACCCTTGCGGCCTACGAGCAGTACTTC. This translates into CAWSVTLAAYEQYF.